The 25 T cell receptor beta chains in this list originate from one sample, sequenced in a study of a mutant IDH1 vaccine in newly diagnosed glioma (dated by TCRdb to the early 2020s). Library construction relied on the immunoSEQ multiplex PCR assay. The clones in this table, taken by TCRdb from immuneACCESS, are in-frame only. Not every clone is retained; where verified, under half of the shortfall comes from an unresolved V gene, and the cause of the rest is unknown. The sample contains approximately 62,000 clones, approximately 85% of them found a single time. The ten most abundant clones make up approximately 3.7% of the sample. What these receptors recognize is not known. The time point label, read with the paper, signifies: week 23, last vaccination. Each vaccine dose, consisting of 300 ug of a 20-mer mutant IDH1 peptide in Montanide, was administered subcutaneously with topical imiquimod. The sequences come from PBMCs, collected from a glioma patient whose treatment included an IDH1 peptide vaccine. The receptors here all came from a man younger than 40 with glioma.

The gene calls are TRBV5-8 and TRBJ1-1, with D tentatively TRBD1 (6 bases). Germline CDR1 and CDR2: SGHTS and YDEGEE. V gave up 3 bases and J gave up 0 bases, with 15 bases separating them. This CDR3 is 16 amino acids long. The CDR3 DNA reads TGTGCCAGCAGCTGGACGACAGGCGCCATGAACACTGAAGCTTTCTTT. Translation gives CASSWTTGAMNTEAFF.

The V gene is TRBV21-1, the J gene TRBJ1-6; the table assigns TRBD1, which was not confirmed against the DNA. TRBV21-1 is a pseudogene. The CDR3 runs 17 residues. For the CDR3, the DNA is TGTGCCAGCAGCTTGCTTCCAGGGACATCCTATAATTCACCCCTCCACTTT. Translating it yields CASSLLPGTSYNSPLHF.

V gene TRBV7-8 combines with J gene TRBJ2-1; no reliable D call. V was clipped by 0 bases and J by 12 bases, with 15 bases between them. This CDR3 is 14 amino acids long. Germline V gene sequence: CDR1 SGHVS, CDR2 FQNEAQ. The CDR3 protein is CASSLAAANPLQFF. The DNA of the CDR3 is TGTGCCAGCAGCTTAGCGGCGGCCAATCCATTGCAGTTCTTC.

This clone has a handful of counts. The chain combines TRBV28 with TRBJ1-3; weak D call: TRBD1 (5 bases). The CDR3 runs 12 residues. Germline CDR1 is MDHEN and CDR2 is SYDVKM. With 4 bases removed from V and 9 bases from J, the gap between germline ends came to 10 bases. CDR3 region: CASSYSQGTIYF. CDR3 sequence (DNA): TGTGCCAGCAGTTACTCTCAGGGCACCATATATTTT.

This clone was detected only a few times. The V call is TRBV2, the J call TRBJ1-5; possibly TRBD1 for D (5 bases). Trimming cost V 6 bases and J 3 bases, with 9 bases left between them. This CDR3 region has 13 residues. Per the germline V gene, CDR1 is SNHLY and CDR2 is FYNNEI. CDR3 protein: CASSRQNNQPQHF. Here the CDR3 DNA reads TGTGCCAGCAGCAGACAGAACAATCAGCCCCAGCATTTT. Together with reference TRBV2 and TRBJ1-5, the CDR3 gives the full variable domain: EPEVTQTPSHQVTQMGQEVILRCVPISNHLYFYWYRQILGQKVEFLVSFYNNEISEKSEIFDDQFSVERPDGSNFTLKIRSTKLEDSAMYFCASSRQNNQPQHFGDGTRLSIL.

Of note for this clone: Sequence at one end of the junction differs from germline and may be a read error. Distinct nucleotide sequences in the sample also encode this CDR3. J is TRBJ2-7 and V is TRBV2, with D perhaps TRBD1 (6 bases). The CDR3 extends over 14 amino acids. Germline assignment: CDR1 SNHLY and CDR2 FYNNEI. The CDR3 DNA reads TGCGCCAGCGTGGAGTCGGCAGGGGTCGACGAGCAGTACTTC. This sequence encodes CASVESAGVDEQYF.

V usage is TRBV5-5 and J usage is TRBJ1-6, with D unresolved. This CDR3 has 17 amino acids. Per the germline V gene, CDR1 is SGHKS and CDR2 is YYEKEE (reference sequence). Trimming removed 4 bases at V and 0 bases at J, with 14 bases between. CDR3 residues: CASSPAMASSYNSPLHF. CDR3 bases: TGTGCCAGCAGCCCGGCGATGGCGAGCTCCTATAATTCACCCCTCCACTTT. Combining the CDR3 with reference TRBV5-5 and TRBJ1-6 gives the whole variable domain DAGVTQSPTHLIKTRGQQVTLRCSPISGHKSVSWYQQVLGQGPQFIFQYYEKEERGRGNFPDRFSARQFPNYSSELNVNALLLGDSALYLCASSPAMASSYNSPLHFGNGTRLTVT.

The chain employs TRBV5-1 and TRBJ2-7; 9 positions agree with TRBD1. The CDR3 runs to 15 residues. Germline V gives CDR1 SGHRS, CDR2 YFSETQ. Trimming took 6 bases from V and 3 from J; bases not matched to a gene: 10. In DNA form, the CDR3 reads TGCGCCAGCACGGATCTGCAGGACAGGGGCTACGAGCAGTACTTC. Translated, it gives CASTDLQDRGYEQYF. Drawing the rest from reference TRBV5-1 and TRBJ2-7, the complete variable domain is KAGVTQTPRYLIKTRGQQVTLSCSPISGHRSVSWYQQTPGQGLQFLFEYFSETQRNKGNFPGRFSGRQFSNSRSEMNVSTLELGDSALYLCASTDLQDRGYEQYFGPGTRLTVT.

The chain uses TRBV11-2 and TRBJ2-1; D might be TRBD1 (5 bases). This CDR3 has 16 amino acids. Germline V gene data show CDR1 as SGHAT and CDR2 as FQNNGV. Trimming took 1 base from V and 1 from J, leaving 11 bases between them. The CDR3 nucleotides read TGTGCCAGCAGCTTAGGGTTAAGGGGTTCCTACAATGAGCAGTTCTTC. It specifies CASSLGLRGSYNEQFF.

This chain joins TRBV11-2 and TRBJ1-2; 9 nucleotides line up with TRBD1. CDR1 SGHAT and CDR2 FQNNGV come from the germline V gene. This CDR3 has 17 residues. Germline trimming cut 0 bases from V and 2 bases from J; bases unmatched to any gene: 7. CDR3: CASSLDLIGTGNYGYTF. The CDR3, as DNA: TGTGCCAGCAGCTTAGATTTGATCGGGACAGGGAACTATGGCTACACCTTC.

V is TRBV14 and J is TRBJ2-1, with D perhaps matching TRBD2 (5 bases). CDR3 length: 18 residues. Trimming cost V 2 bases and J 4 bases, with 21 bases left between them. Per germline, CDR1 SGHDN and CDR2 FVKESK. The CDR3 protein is CASSQRRIRRGQYNEQFF. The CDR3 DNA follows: TGTGCCAGCAGCCAAAGGAGGATAAGGAGAGGGCAATACAATGAGCAGTTCTTC.

CDR3 bases: TGTGCCAGCAGTGAAAGCGGGGGGGCCCCAGATACGCAGTATTTT. Translation gives CASSESGGAPDTQYF. J is TRBJ2-3 and V is TRBV6-4; 10 nucleotides agree with TRBD2. CDR3 length: 15 amino acids. Germline V gene lookup returns CDR1 MRHNA and CDR2 SNTAGT. The trim removed 3 bases at V and 4 bases at J, leaving 4 bases unmatched.

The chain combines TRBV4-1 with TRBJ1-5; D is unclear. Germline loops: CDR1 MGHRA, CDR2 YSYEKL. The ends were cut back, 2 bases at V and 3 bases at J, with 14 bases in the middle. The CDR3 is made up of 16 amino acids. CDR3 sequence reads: CASSQRRDSINQPQHF. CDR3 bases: TGCGCCAGCAGCCAACGGAGGGATAGCATCAATCAGCCCCAGCATTTT.

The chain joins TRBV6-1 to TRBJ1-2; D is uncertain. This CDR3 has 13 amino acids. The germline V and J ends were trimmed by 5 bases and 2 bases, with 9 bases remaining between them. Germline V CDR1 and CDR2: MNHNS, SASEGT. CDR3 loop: CASSSTGNYGYTF. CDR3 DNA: TGTGCCAGCAGTTCCACTGGGAACTATGGCTACACCTTC.

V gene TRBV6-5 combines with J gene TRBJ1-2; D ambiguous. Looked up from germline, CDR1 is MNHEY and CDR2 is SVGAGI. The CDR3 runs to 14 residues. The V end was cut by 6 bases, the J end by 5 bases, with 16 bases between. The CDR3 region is CASSNAPQHYGYTF. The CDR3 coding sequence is TGTGCCAGCAGCAATGCCCCTCAGCATTATGGCTACACCTTC.

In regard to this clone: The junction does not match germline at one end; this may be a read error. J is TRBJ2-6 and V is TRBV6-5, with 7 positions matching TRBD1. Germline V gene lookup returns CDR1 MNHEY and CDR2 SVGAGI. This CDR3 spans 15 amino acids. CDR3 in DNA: TGTGCCAACAGTTACAGGGGAACTGGGGCCAACGTCCTGACTTTC. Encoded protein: CANSYRGTGANVLTF.

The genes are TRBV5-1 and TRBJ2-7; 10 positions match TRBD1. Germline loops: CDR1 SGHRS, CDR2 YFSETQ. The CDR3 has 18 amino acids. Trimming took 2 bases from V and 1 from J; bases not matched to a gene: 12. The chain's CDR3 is CASSFRTGGLGRSYEQYF. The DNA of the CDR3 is TGCGCCAGCAGCTTTAGGACAGGGGGACTCGGGAGATCCTACGAGCAGTACTTC.

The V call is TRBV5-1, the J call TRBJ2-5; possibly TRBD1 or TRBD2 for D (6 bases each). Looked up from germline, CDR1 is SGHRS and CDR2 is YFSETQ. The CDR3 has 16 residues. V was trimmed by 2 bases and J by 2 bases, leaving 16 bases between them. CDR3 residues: CASSLYPGAIQETQYF. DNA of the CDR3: TGCGCCAGCAGCTTATATCCGGGGGCGATTCAAGAGACCCAGTACTTC.

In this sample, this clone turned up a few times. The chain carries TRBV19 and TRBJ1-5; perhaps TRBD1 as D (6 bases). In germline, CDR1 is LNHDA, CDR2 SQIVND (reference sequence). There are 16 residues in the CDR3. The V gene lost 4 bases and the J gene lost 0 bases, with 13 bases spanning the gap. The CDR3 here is CASSNRASYSNQPQHF. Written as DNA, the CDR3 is TGTGCCAGTAGTAACAGGGCTAGCTATAGCAATCAGCCCCAGCATTTT.

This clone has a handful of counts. As DNA, the CDR3 is TGTGCCAGCAGCAGGCCCGGGGGGCGGGCTTTCTTT. Its protein product is CASSRPGGRAFF. The gene calls are TRBV11-2 and TRBJ1-1; D is possibly TRBD1 (6 bases). CDR1 is SGHAT and CDR2 is FQNNGV in the germline V gene. The CDR3 contains 12 residues. V was clipped by 5 bases and J by 11 bases, with 15 bases between them.

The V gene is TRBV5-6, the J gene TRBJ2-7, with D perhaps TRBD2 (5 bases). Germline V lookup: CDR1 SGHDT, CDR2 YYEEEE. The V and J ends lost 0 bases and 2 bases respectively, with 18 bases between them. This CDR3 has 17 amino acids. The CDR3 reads CASSLDGEYFLPYEQYF. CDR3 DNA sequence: TGTGCCAGCAGCTTGGATGGGGAGTACTTTCTACCCTACGAGCAGTACTTC.

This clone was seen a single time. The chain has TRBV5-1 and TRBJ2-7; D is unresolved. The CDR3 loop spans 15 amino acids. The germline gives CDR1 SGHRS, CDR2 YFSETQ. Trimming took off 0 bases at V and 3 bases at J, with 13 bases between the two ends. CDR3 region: CASSLEGGVLYEQYF. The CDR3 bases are TGCGCCAGCAGCTTGGAGGGTGGGGTTCTCTACGAGCAGTACTTC.

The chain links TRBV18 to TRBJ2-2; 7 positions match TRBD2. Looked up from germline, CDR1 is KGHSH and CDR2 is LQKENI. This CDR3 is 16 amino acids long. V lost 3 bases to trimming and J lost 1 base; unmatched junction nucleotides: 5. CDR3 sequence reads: CASSPIAGLNTGELFF. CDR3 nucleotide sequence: TGTGCCAGCTCACCCATAGCGGGCCTGAACACCGGGGAGCTGTTTTTT.

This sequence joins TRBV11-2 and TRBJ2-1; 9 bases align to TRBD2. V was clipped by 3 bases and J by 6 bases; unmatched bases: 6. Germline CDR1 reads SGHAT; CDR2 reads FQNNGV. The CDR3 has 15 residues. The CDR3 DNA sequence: TGTGCCAGCAGCTTGGGCGGGGGGGCCCCCAATGAGCAGTTCTTC. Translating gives CASSLGGGAPNEQFF.

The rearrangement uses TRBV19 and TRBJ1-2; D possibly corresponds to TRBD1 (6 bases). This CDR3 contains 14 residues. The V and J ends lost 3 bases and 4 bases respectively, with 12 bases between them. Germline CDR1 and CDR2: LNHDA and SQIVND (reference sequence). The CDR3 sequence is CASSMERGTYGYTF. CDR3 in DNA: TGTGCCAGTAGTATGGAGAGGGGGACCTATGGCTACACCTTC.